These 25 T cell receptor beta chains were sequenced from one sample in a study of long-term antiretroviral therapy in people with HIV. The assay, immunoSEQ v3.0, was run at survey level. The data were produced by immunoSEQ multiplex PCR, yet TCRdb's version contains in-frame clones alone and is incomplete. The profile shows about 21,000 clones, 81% of them singletons. This specimen was unsorted PBMCs, taken 0.1 years before starting antiretroviral therapy. The receptors originated from a man aged 35-49 years with HIV.

The chain employs TRBV27 and TRBJ2-7; 10 bases are shared with TRBD1. The CDR3 totals 16 residues. V gave up 5 bases and J gave up 3 bases; unmatched junction bases: 10. The germline gives CDR1 MNHEY, CDR2 SMNVEV (reference sequence). The CDR3, as DNA: TGTGCCAGCAGTCTCCAGGGGACAGGGGAGAACTACGAGCAGTACTTC. This sequence encodes CASSLQGTGENYEQYF.

This chain links TRBV7-6 with TRBJ2-3; 7 positions match TRBD2. J gave up 6 bases and V 5 bases, and 8 bases lay outside the gene matches. The V gene's germline CDR1 is SGHVS and CDR2 FNYEAQ. The CDR3 spans 14 residues. The DNA of the CDR3 is TGTGCCAGCAGCCCCTCGGGGGGAGCCGATACGCAGTATTTT. This sequence encodes CASSPSGGADTQYF.

This clone was detected only once. CDR3 residues: CASSPWTSEETQYF. In nucleotides, the CDR3 is TGTGCCAGCAGCCCTTGGACTAGCGAAGAGACCCAGTACTTC. The gene calls are TRBV9 and TRBJ2-5; the match to TRBD2 covers 9 bases. This CDR3 has 14 residues. After removal of 4 bases from V and 3 bases from J, the junction contained 4 bases not matched to a gene. Germline CDR1 and CDR2: SGDLS and YYNGEE.

V and J are TRBV4-3 and TRBJ2-3, with D possibly TRBD2 on 5 matching bases. The CDR3 totals 15 residues. Trimming removed 5 bases from V and 6 bases from J, with 18 bases in between. Germline CDR1 LGHNA, CDR2 YSLEER. This CDR3 is CASSEMEREMDTQYF. The CDR3 DNA is TGCGCCAGCAGCGAGATGGAGAGGGAAATGGATACGCAGTATTTT.

The V and J genes are TRBV5-1 and TRBJ2-5; 12 bases match TRBD2. The V and J ends lost 4 bases and 5 bases, in that order; junction bases with no gene match: 3. Per germline, CDR1 SGHRS and CDR2 YFSETQ. The CDR3 is 14 residues long. The DNA of the CDR3 is TGCGCCAGCAGCGAAGGACTAGCGGGGGAGACCCAGTACTTC. Translating gives CASSEGLAGETQYF.

The V call is TRBV7-9, the J call TRBJ2-5; tentative D call: TRBD2 (5 bases). The CDR3 consists of 15 residues. Trimming left V 2 bases short and J 7 bases short, with 17 bases between. Germline CDR1 and CDR2: SEHNR and FQNEAQ (reference sequence). This chain's CDR3 is CASSLQDLGGGTQYF. In DNA, the CDR3 is TGTGCCAGCAGCTTACAGGACCTCGGAGGAGGGACCCAGTACTTC. The full variable domain, its missing parts supplied by reference TRBV7-9 and TRBJ2-5, is DTGVSQNPRHKITKRGQNVTFRCDPISEHNRLYWYRQTLGQGPEFLTYFQNEAQLEKSRLLSDRFSAERPKGSFSTLEIQRTEQGDSAMYLCASSLQDLGGGTQYFGPGTRLLVL.

The V gene is TRBV7-2, the J gene TRBJ1-5; 7 bases fit TRBD1. There are 16 residues in the CDR3. The trim removed 5 bases at V and 7 bases at J, leaving 14 bases unmatched. Germline lookup yields CDR1 SGHTA and CDR2 FQGNSA. The DNA of the CDR3 is TGTGCCAGCAGCCCCGAGACAGGGACCAAAAGGCAGCCCCAGCATTTT. It codes for CASSPETGTKRQPQHF.

The J gene is TRBJ1-2, the V gene TRBV6-1; D is uncertain. The CDR3 contains 15 residues. Germline loops: CDR1 MNHNS, CDR2 SASEGT. V lost 3 bases and J 2 bases, leaving 13 bases between the germline ends. The CDR3 sequence: CASSERGEWNYGYTF. The CDR3 DNA follows: TGTGCCAGCAGTGAGCGTGGGGAATGGAACTATGGCTACACCTTC.

V gene TRBV2 combines with J gene TRBJ1-2; D is undetermined. The CDR3 length is 15 residues. Per the germline V gene, CDR1 is SNHLY and CDR2 is FYNNEI. V lost 2 bases and J lost 8, with 18 bases in between. The CDR3 region is CASSETVRTEGGYTF. The CDR3 nucleotides read TGTGCCAGCAGTGAAACGGTCAGGACGGAAGGGGGCTACACCTTC.

The table lists this clone with a count of one. The J gene is TRBJ2-7, the V gene TRBV18, with 7 positions matching TRBD1. V was clipped by 2 bases and J by 2 bases; unmatched bases: 6. CDR1 and CDR2 from the germline V gene are KGHSH and LQKENI. The CDR3 covers 15 residues. CDR3 DNA: TGTGCCAGCTCACCAACCGCCAGGGGGACCTACGAGCAGTACTTC. It codes for CASSPTARGTYEQYF.

This chain joins TRBV11-3 and TRBJ2-5; TRBD1 is a possible D gene (6 bases). The germline V gene encodes CDR1 SGHNT and CDR2 YENEEA. With 3 bases removed from V and 4 bases from J, the gap between germline ends came to 9 bases. CDR3 size: 13 residues. CDR3 nucleotides: TGTGCCAGCAGCTTGCAAGGGGGAGAGACCCAGTACTTC. It codes for CASSLQGGETQYF.

A note on this clone: The junction does not match germline at one end; this may be a read error. The chain recombines TRBV28 with TRBJ2-1, with 9 bases lining up with TRBD1. Germline loops: CDR1 MDHEN, CDR2 SYDVKM. The CDR3 is 13 residues long. CDR3 residues: CAGRTGEKGEQFF. The DNA for the CDR3 is TGTGCCGGCAGGACAGGGGAGAAAGGTGAGCAGTTCTTC.

The chain has TRBV5-6 and TRBJ1-2; 7 positions agree with TRBD1. The CDR3 contains 14 residues. Germline CDR1 reads SGHDT; CDR2 reads YYEEEE. The V and J ends lost 5 bases and 6 bases, in that order; junction bases with no gene match: 10. CDR3 sequence (DNA): TGTGCCAGCAGACCTCCGACAGGGAAGGATGGCTACACCTTC. As protein: CASRPPTGKDGYTF. Complete variable domain (other parts from reference TRBV5-6 and TRBJ1-2): DAGVTQSPTHLIKTRGQQVTLRCSPKSGHDTVSWYQQALGQGPQFIFQYYEEEERQRGNFPDRFSGHQFPNYSSELNVNALLLGDSALYLCASRPPTGKDGYTFGSGTRLTVV.

The chain is built from TRBV4-3 and TRBJ1-6; D is ambiguous. Trimming removed 0 bases from V and 5 bases from J, with 8 bases in between. Germline CDR1 and CDR2: LGHNA and YSLEER. The CDR3 is 15 residues long. The CDR3 DNA reads as TGCGCCAGCAGCCAAGAGTGGTCTAATAATTCACCCCTCCACTTT. Protein sequence: CASSQEWSNNSPLHF.

The chain is built from TRBV28 and TRBJ2-7; the D gene is possibly TRBD2 (6 bases). CDR1 is MDHEN and CDR2 is SYDVKM in the germline V gene. Trimming shortened V by 6 bases and J by 3 bases, and 15 bases separated the two germline ends. The CDR3 has 14 amino acids. CDR3 sequence (DNA): TGTGCCAGCAGGATGGGGGGTGAAGTCTACGAGCAGTACTTC. Protein product: CASRMGGEVYEQYF. Full variable domain (rest looked up from reference TRBV28 and TRBJ2-7): DVKVTQSSRYLVKRTGEKVFLECVQDMDHENMFWYRQDPGLGLRLIYFSYDVKMKEKGDIPEGYSVSREKKERFSLILESASTNQTSMYLCASRMGGEVYEQYFGPGTRLTVT.

The rearrangement uses TRBV18 and TRBJ2-3; 7 positions agree with TRBD1. The germline V gene has CDR1 KGHSH and CDR2 LQKENI. The CDR3 has 15 amino acids. V dropped 1 base and J dropped 2; count of bases not matched to a gene: 3. CDR3 amino acids: CASSPRQGDTDTQYF. The DNA of the CDR3 is TGTGCCAGCTCACCACGCCAGGGGGACACAGATACGCAGTATTTT.

The chain has TRBV19 and TRBJ1-4, with 9 bases that match TRBD1. V was pared by 5 bases and J by 13 bases, with 14 bases of the junction left unmatched. The germline V gene has CDR1 LNHDA and CDR2 SQIVND (reference sequence). The CDR3 extends over 15 amino acids. The DNA of the CDR3 is TGTGCCAGTAGTGTCCTCCGGGACAGGGAGGGACGACTGTTTTTT. This translates into CASSVLRDREGRLFF.

The rearrangement uses TRBV7-9 and TRBJ2-2; possible D gene TRBD1, 6 bases. The CDR3 extends over 14 amino acids. V shed 5 bases and J shed 3 bases, with 10 bases lying between them. Germline assignment: CDR1 SEHNR and CDR2 FQNEAQ (reference sequence). The CDR3, as DNA: TGTGCCAGCAGCCCATACAGGGACACCGGGGAGCTGTTTTTT. Encoded protein: CASSPYRDTGELFF.

Regarding this clone: A junction end diverges from the germline sequence, so it may reflect a read error. The chain has TRBV10-1 and TRBJ2-7, with TRBD1 matching over 8 bases. Germline-derived CDR1 and CDR2 are WNHNN and SYGVQD (reference sequence). The CDR3 consists of 16 residues. In DNA form, the CDR3 reads TGCGCCAGCAGTGCGTTTAGACAGGGGCCGTCCTACGTGCAGTACTTC. It is translated as CASSAFRQGPSYVQYF.

The chain joins TRBV11-2 to TRBJ1-4; D uncertain. CDR3 length equals 16 residues. Germline lookup yields CDR1 SGHAT and CDR2 FQNNGV. V shed 1 base and J shed 5 bases, with 14 bases lying between them. In DNA form, the CDR3 reads TGTGCCAGCAGCTTAGGGTTGGGCGTTCGAAATGAAAAACTGTTTTTT. It codes for CASSLGLGVRNEKLFF. Full variable domain (rest looked up from reference TRBV11-2 and TRBJ1-4): EAGVAQSPRYKIIEKRQSVAFWCNPISGHATLYWYQQILGQGPKLLIQFQNNGVVDDSQLPKDRFSAERLKGVDSTLKIQPAKLEDSAVYLCASSLGLGVRNEKLFFGSGTQLSVL.

The rearrangement links TRBV6-6 to TRBJ1-1; 7 nucleotides match TRBD1. This CDR3 spans 14 amino acids. The germline V gene has CDR1 MNHNY and CDR2 SVGAGI (reference sequence). Trimming at V came to 2 bases and at J to 4 bases, leaving 4 bases not matched to a gene. The DNA for the CDR3 is TGTGCCAGCAGTTACCGGGGACAGACCACTGAAGCTTTCTTT. It specifies CASSYRGQTTEAFF.

This chain uses TRBV5-4 with TRBJ2-1, with 11 bases identical to TRBD2. CDR3 length equals 15 residues. V shed 10 bases, J shed 9 bases, and the junction held 15 bases outside the gene matches. Germline lookup yields CDR1 SGHNT and CDR2 YYREEE (reference sequence). CDR3 in amino acids: CAGALAGGPGVEQFF. DNA of the CDR3: TGTGCCGGAGCTTTAGCGGGAGGGCCGGGAGTTGAGCAGTTCTTC.

This rearrangement joins TRBV7-2 to TRBJ2-5; the D gene could be TRBD1 or TRBD2 (5 bases each). The germline V and J ends were trimmed by 1 base and 5 bases, with 14 bases remaining between them. The CDR3 is 15 residues long. Germline V gene lookup returns CDR1 SGHTA and CDR2 FQGNSA. CDR3 nucleotides: TGTGCCAGCAGCTTAGGGGGACGCTCGAGGGAGACCCAGTACTTC. This encodes CASSLGGRSRETQYF.

This clone was observed once. The chain links TRBV2 to TRBJ1-1; TRBD1 matches at 7 bases. V gave up 4 bases and J gave up 1 base; unmatched junction bases: 3. Germline V gives CDR1 SNHLY, CDR2 FYNNEI. The CDR3 runs to 14 residues. In DNA form, the CDR3 reads TGTGCCAGCAGTGCGCAGGGGGGGAACACTGAAGCTTTCTTT. Translated: CASSAQGGNTEAFF.

This clone was recorded only once. The chain recombines TRBV27 with TRBJ2-3; TRBD2 matches at 11 bases. The CDR3 totals 16 residues. The germline V gene encodes CDR1 MNHEY and CDR2 SMNVEV (reference sequence). Trimming cost V 2 bases and J 2 bases; bases outside gene matches: 3. CDR3 region: CASSLGLAGLTDTQYF. CDR3 bases: TGTGCCAGCAGTTTAGGACTAGCGGGTCTCACAGATACGCAGTATTTT.